Sequencing of this TCR beta chain was carried out in a study of Graves' ophthalmopathy and Graves' hyperthyroidism (dated by TCRdb to the late 2010s). Broadly, across the study: Peripheral blood was collected at initial diagnosis, before any treatment. The study used TCR beta repertoire signatures to distinguish Graves' ophthalmopathy from Graves' hyperthyroidism and to predict progression to ophthalmopathy. In total, 135 blood samples were TCR-sequenced: 40 to 45 ophthalmopathy, around 75 hyperthyroidism and around 17 hyperthyroidism-to-ophthalmopathy patients. To explore V-J signatures distinguishing ophthalmopathy from hyperthyroidism, a discovery set of around 97 patients (about 41 ophthalmopathy, 55 to 60 stable hyperthyroidism) was enrolled. An independent validation cohort comprised around 19 hyperthyroidism patients and around 16 patients who later progressed from hyperthyroidism to ophthalmopathy. T-cell repertoires of thyroid tissue and blood were compared in several hyperthyroidism patients. Following sampling, methimazole starting at 30 mg daily was administered to hyperthyroidism patients, and high-dose intravenous methylprednisolone was administered to ophthalmopathy patients.

The ophthalmopathy patients had moderately to severely active disease, with a Clinical Activity Score of 3 or higher, a NOSPECS grade of 4 or higher, and a disease duration of less than 3 months. Anyone with other autoimmune diseases, uncontrolled infections, pregnancy or lactation was excluded from the study. Clinical symptoms, serum thyroxine, TRAb, thyroid ultrasound and orbital computed tomography were used for diagnosis. Using Ficoll-Paque density gradient centrifugation, PBMCs were isolated from about 10 ml of fresh peripheral blood. Trizol reagent was used to extract the total RNA, and its quality was then checked on an Agilent 2100 Bioanalyzer. For repertoire sequencing, the TCR beta CDR3 regions were amplified from RNA transcripts. The first round was an RT-PCR using HTBI primers with the Qiagen OneStep RT-PCR kit, and this first round was followed by a second-round multiplex PCR, then size selection and purification. The libraries underwent paired-end sequencing with 100 bp reads on an Illumina HiSeq2000. Processing in the source paper ran as follows. Reads were processed with SOAPnuke, discarding reads with adapters, uncalled bases, mean Phred below 15, or no exact constant-primer or identifier match. COPE v1.2.5 was used to merge the high-quality paired reads. Each unique nucleotide sequence was defined as a clonotype, and clonotypes were aligned to IMGT TRB V, D and J references with MiTCR v1.1. Only V-J combinations with frequency above 0.0001 were analysed, covering over 98% of repertoires. For each V-J combination, a TCR clonal expansion and chaos score was defined as F50 clonal expansion divided by the chaos observed in the TCRdist matrix. Welch's t-statistics and random forest were used to reduce the features to around 13 V-J combinations, which were then used as input to a naive Bayes classifier. The Morisita-Horn index was used to measure how similar the thyroid and blood repertoires were. The raw public reads went through TCRdb reprocessing: fastp at Q25, MiXCR clone calling, in-frame beta chains kept. Rows are unified per CDR3 protein, each entry keeping the most common DNA and genes. The V and J calls were not made by the authors but by TCRdb's processing. Within this sample are around 660,000 distinct CDR3 sequences, with under 50% of them counted one time only. The top ten constitute roughly 3.5% of the sample.

Trimming costs V 9 bases and J 4 bases, and their ends lie 10 bases apart. From cysteine to phenylalanine, the CDR3 is 13 amino acids long. Only the CDR3 region is kept as DNA, spanning 39 bases read in frame from base 1. Based on the germline V gene (reference sequence), the CDR1 and CDR2 sequences are SEHNR and FQNEAQ. Results and caveats for the whole study, not just this receptor: Most expanded thyroid clonotypes with a frequency above 0.001 also appeared in blood, which suggests that blood repertoires may reflect the immune response in the thyroid. In cross-validation, the 13-signature model distinguished ophthalmopathy from stable hyperthyroidism with 87.88% sensitivity and around 83% specificity, while in the test set the corresponding values were about 80% and 75%. Sample size was not statistically predetermined, and group allocation was not concealed from the investigators. In validation, the model predicted ophthalmopathy progression with 55% to 71% sensitivity and approximately 78% specificity; eleven to twelve predicted patients were CT-confirmed with GO in a median of approximately six months.

On this clonotype: Its antigen remains undetermined. A read error may be the cause here, since a much bigger clone is one base away.

Sequenced sample: peripheral blood. Recombination linked TRBV7-9 to TRBJ2-6; no D segment can be confidently identified. The TCR comes from an adult man with Graves' ophthalmopathy. This receptor has the CDR3 CASFSFGANVLTF. The DNA sequence reads TGTGCCAGTTTCAGTTTCGGGGCCAACGTCCTGACTTTC.